This TCR beta chain came from a study of T cells in Graves' hyperthyroidism and ophthalmopathy. Amplified regions were TCR beta CDR3 sequences from RNA transcripts. HTBI primers were used for first-round RT-PCR of the TCR CDR3. TCRdb fed the multiplex PCR reads into MiXCR, producing one record per CDR3 protein. The sample records roughly 660,000 distinct CDR3 sequences, 17% being singletons. The germline V gene has CDR1 SQVTM and CDR2 ANQGSEA. CDR3 size: 16 residues. Between the trimmed V and J ends, which lost 0 bases and 2 bases, there was a span of 13 bases. The sequenced material came from blood. This chain connects TRBV29-1 to TRBJ1-4; D is possibly TRBD1 (6 bases). This receptor was taken from a man aged 50 to 60 with Graves' hyperthyroidism. The CDR3 sequence is CSVEDSGGATNEKLFF. Here the CDR3 DNA reads TGCAGCGTTGAAGATAGCGGGGGGGCGACTAATGAAAAACTGTTTTTT. Complete variable domain (other parts from reference TRBV29-1 and TRBJ1-4): SAVISQKPSRDICQRGTSLTIQCQVDSQVTMMFWYRQQPGQSLTLIATANQGSEATYESGFVIDKFPISRPNLTFSTLTVSNMSPEDSSIYLCSVEDSGGATNEKLFFGSGTQLSVL.